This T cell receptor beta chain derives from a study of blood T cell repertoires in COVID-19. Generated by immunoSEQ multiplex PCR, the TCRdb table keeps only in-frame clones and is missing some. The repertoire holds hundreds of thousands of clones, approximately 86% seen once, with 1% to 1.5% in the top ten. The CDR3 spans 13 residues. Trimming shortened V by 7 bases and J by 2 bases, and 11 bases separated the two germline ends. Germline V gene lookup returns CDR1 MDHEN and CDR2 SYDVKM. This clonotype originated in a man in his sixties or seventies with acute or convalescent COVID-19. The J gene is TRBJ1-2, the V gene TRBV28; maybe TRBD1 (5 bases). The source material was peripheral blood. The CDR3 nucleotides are TGTGCCAGCATTGGGGCTTTGAACTATGGCTACACCTTC. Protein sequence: CASIGALNYGYTF.